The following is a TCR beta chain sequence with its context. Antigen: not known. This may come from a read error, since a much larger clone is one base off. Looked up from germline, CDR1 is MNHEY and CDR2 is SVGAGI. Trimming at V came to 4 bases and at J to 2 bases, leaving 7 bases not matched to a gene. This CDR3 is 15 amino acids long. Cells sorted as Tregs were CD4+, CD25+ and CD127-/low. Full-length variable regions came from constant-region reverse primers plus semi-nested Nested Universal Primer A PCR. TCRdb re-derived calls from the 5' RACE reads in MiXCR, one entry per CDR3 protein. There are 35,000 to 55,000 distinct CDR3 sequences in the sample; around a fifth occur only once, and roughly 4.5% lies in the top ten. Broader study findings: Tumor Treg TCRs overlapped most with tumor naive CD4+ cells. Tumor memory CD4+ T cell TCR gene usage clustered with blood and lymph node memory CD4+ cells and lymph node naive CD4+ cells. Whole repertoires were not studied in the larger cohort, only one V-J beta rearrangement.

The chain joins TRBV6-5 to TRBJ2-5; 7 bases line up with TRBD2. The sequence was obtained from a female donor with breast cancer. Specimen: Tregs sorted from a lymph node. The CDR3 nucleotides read TGTGCCAGCAGTTCCCCCAGGACTAGTCAAGAGACCCAGTACTTC. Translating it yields CASSSPRTSQETQYF.